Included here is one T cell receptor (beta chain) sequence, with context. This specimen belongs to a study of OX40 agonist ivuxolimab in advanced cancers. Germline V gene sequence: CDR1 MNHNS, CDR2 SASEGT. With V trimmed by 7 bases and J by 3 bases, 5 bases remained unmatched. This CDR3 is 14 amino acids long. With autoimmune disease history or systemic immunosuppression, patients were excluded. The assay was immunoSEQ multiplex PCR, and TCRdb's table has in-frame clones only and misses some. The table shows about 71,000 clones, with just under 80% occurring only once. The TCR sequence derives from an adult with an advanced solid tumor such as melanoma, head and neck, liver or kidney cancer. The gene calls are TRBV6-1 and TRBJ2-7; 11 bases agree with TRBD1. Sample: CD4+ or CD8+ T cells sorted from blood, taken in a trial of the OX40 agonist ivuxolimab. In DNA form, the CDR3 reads TGTGCCAGCATGGGACAGGGGGACTTCTACGAGCAGTACTTC. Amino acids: CASMGQGDFYEQYF.